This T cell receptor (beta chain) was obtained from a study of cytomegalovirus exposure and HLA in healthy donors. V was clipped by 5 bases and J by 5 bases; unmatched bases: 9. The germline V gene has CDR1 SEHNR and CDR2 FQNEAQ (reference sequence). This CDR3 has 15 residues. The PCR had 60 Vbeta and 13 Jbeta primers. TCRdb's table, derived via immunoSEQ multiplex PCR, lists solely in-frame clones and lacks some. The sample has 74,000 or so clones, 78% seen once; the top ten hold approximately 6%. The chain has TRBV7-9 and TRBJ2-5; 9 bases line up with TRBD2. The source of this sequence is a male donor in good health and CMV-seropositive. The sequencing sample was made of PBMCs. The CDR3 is CASSLYSGSDETQYF. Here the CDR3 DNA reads TGTGCCAGCAGCCTCTATAGCGGGAGTGATGAGACCCAGTACTTC.